A single sample gave rise to the 13 T cell receptor beta chains below, sequenced in a study of blood T cell repertoires in COVID-19. The method was immunoSEQ multiplex PCR; TCRdb's version includes in-frame clones alone and lacks a portion of them. Altogether tens of thousands of clones are present, roughly 80% being singletons, with the ten largest covering 4.5% to 7%. The material sequenced was peripheral blood. The receptors come from a man aged 60 to 75 with active or convalescent COVID-19.

This sequence joins TRBV5-1 and TRBJ2-3; TRBD1 agrees at 10 bases. The CDR3 is 16 residues long. V trimming: 4 bases; J trimming: 2 bases; junction bases outside the gene matches: 7. Germline CDR1 and CDR2: SGHRS and YFSETQ. The CDR3 region has the DNA TGCGCCAGCAGCGGCTCCGGGACAGGGGTCACAGATACGCAGTATTTT. It is translated as CASSGSGTGVTDTQYF. Combining the CDR3 with reference TRBV5-1 and TRBJ2-3 gives the whole variable domain KAGVTQTPRYLIKTRGQQVTLSCSPISGHRSVSWYQQTPGQGLQFLFEYFSETQRNKGNFPGRFSGRQFSNSRSEMNVSTLELGDSALYLCASSGSGTGVTDTQYFGPGTRLTVL.

Written as DNA, the CDR3 is TGTGCCAGCAGCTTAACGGCGGGGGTTCATGAAAAACTGTTTTTT. Residues: CASSLTAGVHEKLFF. The chain has TRBV11-1 and TRBJ1-4; a possible D gene is TRBD1 (5 bases). Per germline, CDR1 SGHAT and CDR2 FQDESV (reference sequence). V lost 2 bases and J 6 bases, leaving 13 bases between the germline ends. This CDR3 is 15 amino acids long.

V gene TRBV4-3 combines with J gene TRBJ1-1; D call uncertain. The CDR3 contains 13 residues. V was clipped by 0 bases and J by 5 bases, with 7 bases between them. Germline V lookup: CDR1 LGHNA, CDR2 YSLEER. CDR3 nucleotides: TGCGCCAGCAGCCAAGATGAGGGAACTGAAGCTTTCTTT. Protein sequence: CASSQDEGTEAFF.

The genes are TRBV9 and TRBJ2-7; 8 bases align to TRBD2. The germline V gene encodes CDR1 SGDLS and CDR2 YYNGEE. The CDR3 is 14 residues long. J was trimmed by 4 bases and V by 0 bases; bases with no gene match: 3. The CDR3 region has the DNA TGTGCCAGCAGCGTAGGCGTAGCGGGGTACGAGCAGTACTTC. Protein: CASSVGVAGYEQYF.

This rearrangement joins TRBV7-2 to TRBJ2-2; 7 bases match TRBD1. The germline V gene has CDR1 SGHTA and CDR2 FQGNSA. The length of the CDR3 is 15 residues. V gave up 3 bases and J gave up 5 bases; unmatched junction bases: 6. CDR3 sequence: CASSFDRERTGELFF. DNA for the CDR3: TGTGCCAGCAGCTTCGACAGGGAGAGGACCGGGGAGCTGTTTTTT.

The chain carries TRBV7-9 and TRBJ1-2, with TRBD1 matching 11 bases. The V gene's germline CDR1 is SEHNR and CDR2 FQNEAQ (reference sequence). The CDR3 contains 15 residues. J was trimmed by 4 bases and V by 6 bases; bases with no gene match: 7. The CDR3 here is CASRTGTGGGYGYTF. The DNA of the CDR3 is TGTGCCAGCAGAACCGGGACAGGGGGGGGCTATGGCTACACCTTC.

This chain links TRBV18 with TRBJ1-5, with TRBD1 as a possible D gene (6 bases). Trimming shortened V by 3 bases and J by 1 base, and 10 bases separated the two germline ends. In germline, CDR1 is KGHSH, CDR2 LQKENI. This CDR3 is 15 amino acids long. CDR3 in amino acids: CASSPTGLSNQPQHF. The CDR3 DNA follows: TGTGCCAGCTCACCGACAGGTTTAAGCAATCAGCCCCAGCATTTT.

This chain links TRBV5-1 with TRBJ1-2; TRBD1 aligns across 10 bases. The CDR3 runs 15 residues. The germline V gene encodes CDR1 SGHRS and CDR2 YFSETQ. Trimming cost V 9 bases and J 2 bases; bases outside gene matches: 10. The CDR3 region is CATGTGANRNYGYTF. As DNA, the CDR3 is TGCGCCACCGGGACAGGGGCAAACCGGAACTATGGCTACACCTTC.

V and J are TRBV6-5 and TRBJ1-2; D unclear. The V end lost 6 bases, the J end lost 3 bases, and 17 bases lay between the germline ends. This CDR3 has 15 residues. CDR1 and CDR2 from the germline V gene are MNHEY and SVGAGI. CDR3 DNA: TGTGCCAGCAGCTTCGGCCCAGTCGGAGACTATGGCTACACCTTC. Its protein is CASSFGPVGDYGYTF.

This clone has a handful of counts. V and J are TRBV5-1 and TRBJ1-2; 7 positions agree with TRBD1. The CDR3 sequence is 15 residues long. CDR1 is SGHRS and CDR2 is YFSETQ in the germline V gene. V shed 4 bases, J shed 4 bases, and the junction held 10 bases outside the gene matches. The CDR3 region has the DNA TGCGCCAGCAGCGGAACCGGGACAGACTCCTATGGCTACACCTTC. Its protein is CASSGTGTDSYGYTF.

This clone was seen a single time. This chain connects TRBV11-2 to TRBJ1-2; maybe TRBD1 (6 bases). The CDR3 spans 14 residues. Per the germline V gene, CDR1 is SGHAT and CDR2 is FQNNGV. The germline V and J ends were trimmed by 1 base and 8 bases, with 14 bases remaining between them. CDR3 in DNA: TGTGCCAGCAGCTTAGGCGGGGGGGCGCCAGGCTACACCTTC. It encodes CASSLGGGAPGYTF.

The chain uses TRBV19 and TRBJ1-1; tentatively, D is TRBD1 (5 bases). Trimming pared 5 bases from V and 1 base from J, leaving 17 bases between. This CDR3 spans 16 amino acids. Germline-derived CDR1 and CDR2 are LNHDA and SQIVND (reference sequence). The CDR3 bases are TGTGCCAGTAGTCACAGGCTTGGAGGGTGGAACACTGAAGCTTTCTTT. Its translation: CASSHRLGGWNTEAFF.

CDR3 in amino acids: CASNLRGRGGDTQYF. The CDR3, as DNA: TGTGCCAGCAATTTGAGGGGGCGAGGAGGAGATACGCAGTATTTT. V gene TRBV2 combines with J gene TRBJ2-3, with 7 positions matching TRBD1. CDR3 length equals 15 residues. V trimming: 7 bases; J trimming: 5 bases; junction bases outside the gene matches: 12. Germline V gene lookup returns CDR1 SNHLY and CDR2 FYNNEI. The entire variable domain, with the rest obtained from reference TRBV2 and TRBJ2-3, is as follows: EPEVTQTPSHQVTQMGQEVILRCVPISNHLYFYWYRQILGQKVEFLVSFYNNEISEKSEIFDDQFSVERPDGSNFTLKIRSTKLEDSAMYFCASNLRGRGGDTQYFGPGTRLTVL.